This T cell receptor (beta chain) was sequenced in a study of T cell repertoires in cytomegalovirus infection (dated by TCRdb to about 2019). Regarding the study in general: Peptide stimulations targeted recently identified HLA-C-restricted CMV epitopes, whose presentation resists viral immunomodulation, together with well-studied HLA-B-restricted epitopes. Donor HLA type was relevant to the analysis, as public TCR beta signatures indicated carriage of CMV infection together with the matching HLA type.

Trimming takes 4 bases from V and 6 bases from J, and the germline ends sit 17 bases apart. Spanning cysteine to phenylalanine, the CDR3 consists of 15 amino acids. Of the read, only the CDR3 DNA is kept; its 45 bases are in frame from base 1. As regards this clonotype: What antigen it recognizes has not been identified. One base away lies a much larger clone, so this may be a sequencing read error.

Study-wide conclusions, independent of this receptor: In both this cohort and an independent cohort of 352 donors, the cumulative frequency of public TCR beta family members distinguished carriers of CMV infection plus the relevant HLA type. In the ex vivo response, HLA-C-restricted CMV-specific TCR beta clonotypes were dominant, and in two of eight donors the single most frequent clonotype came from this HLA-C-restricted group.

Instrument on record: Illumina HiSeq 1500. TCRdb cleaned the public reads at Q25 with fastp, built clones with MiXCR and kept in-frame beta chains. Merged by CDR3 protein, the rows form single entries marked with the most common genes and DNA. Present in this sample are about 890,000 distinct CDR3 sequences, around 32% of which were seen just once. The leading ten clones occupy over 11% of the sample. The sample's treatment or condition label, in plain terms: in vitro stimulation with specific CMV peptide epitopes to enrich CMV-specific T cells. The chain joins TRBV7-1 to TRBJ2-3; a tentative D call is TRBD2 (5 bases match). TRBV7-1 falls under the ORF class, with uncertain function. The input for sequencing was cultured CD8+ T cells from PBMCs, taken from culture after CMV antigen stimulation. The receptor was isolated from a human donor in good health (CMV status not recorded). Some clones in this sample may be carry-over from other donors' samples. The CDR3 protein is CASSYRPLGSDTQYF. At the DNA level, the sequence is TGTGCCAGCAGCTATCGGCCACTAGGATCGGATACGCAGTATTTT.